The 28 T cell receptor beta chains below were found in one sample sequenced in a study of shared clonotypes between healthy human individuals. Sequenced by immunoSEQ multiplex PCR; TCRdb stores in-frame clones only, minus some. The sample gives hundreds of thousands of clones, approximately 77% of which show up once; 12% is in the top ten. Sequenced material: PBMCs. These receptor sequences come from a woman aged 40 to 50 in good health. Some clones in this sample may be carry-over from other donors' samples.

The gene calls are TRBV18 and TRBJ2-1, with 11 bases matching TRBD2. The CDR3 has 14 residues. Germline V gives CDR1 KGHSH, CDR2 LQKENI. Trimming removed 2 bases from V and 9 bases from J; junction bases left unmatched: 3. This CDR3 is CASSPTSGSREQFF. Here the CDR3 DNA reads TGTGCCAGCTCACCAACTAGCGGGAGTCGTGAGCAGTTCTTC.

The genes are TRBV29-1 and TRBJ1-1; the D is unclear. The CDR3 runs 14 residues. The germline V and J ends were trimmed by 5 bases and 1 base, with 14 bases remaining between them. The germline gives CDR1 SQVTM, CDR2 ANQGSEA. In nucleotides, the CDR3 is TGCAGCGTTCTGAAGGAGAGACGGAACACTGAAGCTTTCTTT. Amino acids: CSVLKERRNTEAFF.

On this clone itself: The same CDR3 can be traced to other DNA sequences in this sample. The V call is TRBV7-3, the J call TRBJ1-1; D call uncertain. The germline V gene encodes CDR1 SGHTA and CDR2 FQGTGA. The CDR3 loop spans 13 amino acids. V lost 3 bases and J 1 base, leaving 6 bases between the germline ends. Here the CDR3 reads CASSLGRNTEAFF. The CDR3 nucleotides are TGTGCCAGCAGCTTGGGCAGGAACACTGAAGCTTTCTTT.

This clone turned up a few times. The sample carries other DNA sequences with the same CDR3. The chain recombines TRBV7-9 with TRBJ2-5, with D hard to call. Trimming left V 6 bases short and J 5 bases short, with 10 bases between. The CDR3 loop spans 12 amino acids. Germline-derived CDR1 and CDR2 are SEHNR and FQNEAQ (reference sequence). The CDR3 DNA reads as TGTGCCAGCAGTCTAGTTGGTGAGACCCAGTACTTC. Translated, it gives CASSLVGETQYF. Full variable domain (rest looked up from reference TRBV7-9 and TRBJ2-5): DTGVSQNPRHKITKRGQNVTFRCDPISEHNRLYWYRQTLGQGPEFLTYFQNEAQLEKSRLLSDRFSAERPKGSFSTLEIQRTEQGDSAMYLCASSLVGETQYFGPGTRLLVL.

The chain is built from TRBV19 and TRBJ2-5; the match to TRBD2 covers 9 bases. Germline lookup yields CDR1 LNHDA and CDR2 SQIVND (reference sequence). The CDR3 has 15 residues. V shed 1 base and J 4 bases; nucleotides not matched to a gene: 4. Here the CDR3 reads CASSIAAGGPETQYF. CDR3 sequence (DNA): TGTGCCAGTAGTATAGCGGCGGGAGGGCCAGAGACCCAGTACTTC.

The chain uses TRBV12-5 and TRBJ1-2; 9 bases align to TRBD1. The CDR3 length is 14 residues. Germline V CDR1 and CDR2: LGHNT, FRNRAP. V was clipped by 1 base and J by 7 bases; unmatched bases: 4. Here the CDR3 reads CASGLDRGLGGYTF. For the CDR3, the DNA is TGTGCTAGTGGTTTGGACAGGGGGCTCGGTGGCTACACCTTC.

J is TRBJ2-2 and V is TRBV5-1, with 8 bases lining up with TRBD1. Germline V CDR1 and CDR2: SGHRS, YFSETQ. This CDR3 has 15 amino acids. Trimming removed 4 bases from V and 0 bases from J; junction bases left unmatched: 2. The CDR3 DNA sequence: TGCGCCAGCAGCCGGGACAGGACGAACACCGGGGAGCTGTTTTTT. The encoded protein is CASSRDRTNTGELFF.

This clone was observed a few times. The V call is TRBV9, the J call TRBJ2-2; D remains ambiguous. Germline V gives CDR1 SGDLS, CDR2 YYNGEE. The CDR3 contains 15 residues. The V and J ends lost 4 bases and 4 bases respectively, with 14 bases between them. The CDR3 sequence is CASSSDLSGTGELFF. CDR3 nucleotide sequence: TGTGCCAGCAGCTCAGACCTGTCGGGCACCGGGGAGCTGTTTTTT.

The chain joins TRBV6-5 to TRBJ2-7, with TRBD2 matching over 11 bases. There are 14 residues in the CDR3. The J segment lost 2 bases and the V segment lost 8 bases, leaving 5 bases of the junction unmatched. Germline loops: CDR1 MNHEY, CDR2 SVGAGI. The CDR3 reads CASGGTSGTYEQYF. CDR3 in DNA: TGTGCCAGCGGGGGGACTAGCGGAACCTACGAGCAGTACTTC.

The chain uses TRBV27 and TRBJ2-7, with 13 bases that match TRBD2. The CDR3 sequence is 15 residues long. J gave up 6 bases and V 4 bases, and 6 bases lay outside the gene matches. Germline V gives CDR1 MNHEY, CDR2 SMNVEV (reference sequence). CDR3 sequence (DNA): TGTGCCAGCAGTTCCCTCGGACTAGCGGGGGCCGAGCAGTACTTC. This encodes CASSSLGLAGAEQYF.

The J gene is TRBJ1-5, the V gene TRBV18, with 8 bases matching TRBD1. Germline V gene data show CDR1 as KGHSH and CDR2 as LQKENI. The CDR3 contains 13 residues. V lost 3 bases to trimming and J lost 6 bases; unmatched junction nucleotides: 1. CDR3 amino acids: CASSPDRGQPQHF. The DNA for the CDR3 is TGTGCCAGCTCACCTGACAGGGGTCAGCCCCAGCATTTT. Supplemented by reference TRBV18 and TRBJ1-5, the full variable domain reads NAGVMQNPRHLVRRRGQEARLRCSPMKGHSHVYWYRQLPEEGLKFMVYLQKENIIDESGMPKERFSAEFPKEGPSILRIQQVVRGDSAAYFCASSPDRGQPQHFGDGTRLSIL.

In nucleotides, the CDR3 is TGTGCCATCAGTGAAACAGGGATGATTGGAAACACCATATATTTT. Translating gives CAISETGMIGNTIYF. The chain carries TRBV10-3 and TRBJ1-3; tentatively, D is TRBD1 (6 bases). The V end lost 3 bases, the J end lost 3 bases, and 12 bases lay between the germline ends. The CDR3 is made up of 15 amino acids. Germline-derived CDR1 and CDR2 are ENHRY and SYGVKD.

A remark on this clone: The likely explanation is a read error, given a far larger clone one base away. The identical CDR3 is also encoded by other nucleotide sequences in the sample. For the CDR3, the DNA is TGTGCCTGGAGGCGCGGCCACGAGCAGTACTTC. This gives the protein CAWRRGHEQYF. The chain combines TRBV30 with TRBJ2-7; D remains unclear. Germline assignment: CDR1 GTSNPN and CDR2 SVGIG (reference sequence). V gave up 3 bases and J gave up 5 bases, with 8 bases separating them. This CDR3 has 11 residues.

With regard to this clone: A far larger clone is one base from this, pointing to a likely read error. Other DNA sequences in this specimen translate into the identical CDR3. For the CDR3, the DNA is TGCGCCAGCAGCTTGGAATATAGCGGCTACACCTTC. Its translation: CASSLEYSGYTF. The V and J genes are TRBV5-1 and TRBJ1-2; no clear D. The CDR3 covers 12 residues. Germline values: CDR1 SGHRS, CDR2 YFSETQ. V was cut by 0 bases and J by 8 bases, with 8 bases left in between.

This clone has just one count. This probably arose from a read error, given a far larger clone one base away. Without the conserved terminal phenylalanine or tryptophan, this CDR3 likely stems from a read error. The V call is TRBV4-3, the J call TRBJ1-2, with D tentatively TRBD1 (6 bases). Germline values: CDR1 LGHNA, CDR2 YSLEER. This CDR3 is built from 14 residues. V was pared by 3 bases and J by 2 bases, with 10 bases between. The CDR3 bases are TGCGCCAGCAGCCAGGACAGAACCAACTATGGCTACACCCTC. Protein: CASSQDRTNYGYTL.

Comment on this clone: Only one base separates this from a far larger clonotype, so it likely reflects a read error. The CDR3 region is CAWGLGRIYGYTF. CDR3 DNA: TGTGCCTGGGGTTTGGGACGGATCTATGGCTACACCTTC. V is TRBV30 and J is TRBJ1-2; D may be TRBD1 (5 bases). CDR3 length: 13 amino acids. The germline gives CDR1 GTSNPN, CDR2 SVGIG (reference sequence). V was clipped by 5 bases and J by 4 bases, with 14 bases between them.

V gene TRBV18 combines with J gene TRBJ2-5; D assignment may be TRBD1 or TRBD2 (6 bases each). The CDR3 covers 15 residues. CDR1 KGHSH and CDR2 LQKENI come from the germline V gene. V shed 0 bases and J shed 4 bases, with 12 bases lying between them. The CDR3 region has the DNA TGTGCCAGCTCACCACCCGCGGAGGGGGGAGAGACCCAGTACTTC. Protein product: CASSPPAEGGETQYF.

On this clone: A read error likely explains this, since a far larger clone differs by one base. This chain connects TRBV29-1 to TRBJ1-5; D unclear. The CDR3 extends over 15 amino acids. The germline V gene has CDR1 SQVTM and CDR2 ANQGSEA. This CDR3 reads CSVECGSHSSQPQHF. For the CDR3, the DNA is TGCAGCGTTGAATGCGGCAGCCATAGCAGTCAGCCCCAGCATTTT. The entire variable domain, with the rest obtained from reference TRBV29-1 and TRBJ1-5, is as follows: SAVISQKPSRDICQRGTSLTIQCQVDSQVTMMFWYRQQPGQSLTLIATANQGSEATYESGFVIDKFPISRPNLTFSTLTVSNMSPEDSSIYLCSVECGSHSSQPQHFGDGTRLSIL.

On this clone itself: Only one base separates this from a far larger clonotype, so it likely reflects a read error. This specimen includes other DNA sequences encoding the same CDR3. The chain carries TRBV30 and TRBJ1-2, with D perhaps TRBD1 (6 bases). The V gene lost 8 bases and the J gene lost 11 bases, with 21 bases spanning the gap. Looked up from germline, CDR1 is GTSNPN and CDR2 is SVGIG (reference sequence). This CDR3 comprises 12 residues. CDR3 bases: TGTGCCCAAGAGGGGGGATCCTACGGATACACCTTC. This codes for CAQEGGSYGYTF.

V and J are TRBV7-9 and TRBJ1-4; D call uncertain. The length of the CDR3 is 15 residues. Trimming shortened V by 5 bases and J by 4 bases, and 14 bases separated the two germline ends. Germline values: CDR1 SEHNR, CDR2 FQNEAQ (reference sequence). As DNA, the CDR3 is TGTGCCAGCAGCCCCCCCTCCACTGGTAATGAAAAACTGTTTTTT. Its protein product is CASSPPSTGNEKLFF.

V and J are TRBV9 and TRBJ2-1; D not certain. The CDR3 has 12 residues. Per the germline V gene, CDR1 is SGDLS and CDR2 is YYNGEE. V was trimmed by 4 bases and J by 8 bases, leaving 10 bases between them. CDR3 nucleotides: TGTGCCAGCAGCCTCGGACCCGATGAGCAGTTCTTC. Translating it yields CASSLGPDEQFF.

CDR3 protein: CASSQSASAGYEQYF. CDR3 DNA sequence: TGTGCCAGCAGCCAATCGGCCTCTGCGGGGTACGAGCAGTACTTC. The chain combines TRBV16 with TRBJ2-7; D might be TRBD2 (6 bases). Germline assignment: CDR1 KGHSY and CDR2 FQNENV. V dropped 0 bases and J dropped 4 bases, with 13 bases sitting between them. This CDR3 spans 15 amino acids.

The V call is TRBV27, the J call TRBJ2-7; TRBD2 agrees at 7 bases. In germline, CDR1 is MNHEY, CDR2 SMNVEV (reference sequence). This CDR3 is built from 14 residues. Unmatched junction bases numbered 11, after V lost 6 bases and J lost 6 bases. CDR3 protein: CASSSLGGSIEQYF. DNA of the CDR3: TGTGCCAGCAGCTCACTCGGGGGGTCAATCGAGCAGTACTTC.

The J gene is TRBJ2-1, the V gene TRBV7-9, with D possibly TRBD2 on 6 matching bases. CDR1 SEHNR and CDR2 FQNEAQ come from the germline V gene (reference sequence). This CDR3 has 15 residues. V was clipped by 1 base and J by 8 bases, with 15 bases between them. CDR3: CASSLGRLEVDEQFF. CDR3 DNA sequence: TGTGCCAGCAGCTTAGGGCGACTAGAGGTCGATGAGCAGTTCTTC.

This clone was recorded once. The chain links TRBV4-1 to TRBJ2-5; D is unresolved. The DNA end is a closer match to TRBJ2-7, so the J assignment may be wrong. The germline V gene encodes CDR1 MGHRA and CDR2 YSYEKL. This CDR3 is 13 amino acids long. In nucleotides, the CDR3 is TGCGCCAGCAGCCCGCCAAGCGCCTACGAGCAGTACTTC. It is translated as CASSPPSAYEQYF.

The chain has TRBV5-4 and TRBJ2-7; 7 positions match TRBD1. V lost 4 bases and J lost 10; bases outside the gene matches: 5. The length of the CDR3 is 11 residues. Germline CDR1 and CDR2: SGHNT and YYREEE (reference sequence). CDR3 in amino acids: CASSQGQVQYF. The CDR3 nucleotides read TGTGCCAGCAGCCAAGGACAGGTTCAGTACTTC. The whole variable domain, remainder taken from reference TRBV5-4 and TRBJ2-7, is ETGVTQSPTHLIKTRGQQVTLRCSSQSGHNTVSWYQQALGQGPQFIFQYYREEENGRGNFPPRFSGLQFPNYSSELNVNALELDDSALYLCASSQGQVQYFGPGTRLTVT.

Note on this clone: A far larger clone lies a single base away; this is likely a read error. This rearrangement joins TRBV11-2 to TRBJ2-7, with D uncertain. The CDR3 contains 11 residues. V was trimmed by 1 base and J by 3 bases, leaving 1 base between them. Per the germline V gene, CDR1 is SGHAT and CDR2 is FQNNGV. CDR3 DNA: TGTGCCAGCAGCTTAGTCTACGAGCAGTACTTC. Translated, it gives CASSLVYEQYF.

The CDR3 here is CASSLPDRVKETQYF. As DNA, the CDR3 is TGTGCCAGCAGTTTACCTGACAGGGTGAAGGAGACCCAGTACTTC. The chain is built from TRBV27 and TRBJ2-5, with 7 nucleotides matching TRBD1. The germline V gene has CDR1 MNHEY and CDR2 SMNVEV (reference sequence). The length of the CDR3 is 15 residues. Trimming at V came to 2 bases and at J to 5 bases, leaving 8 bases not matched to a gene.